These 3 T cell receptor beta chains were all obtained from the same sample, sequenced in a study of cytomegalovirus exposure and HLA in healthy donors. The PCR ran on 60 Vbeta and 13 Jbeta primers. Method: immunoSEQ multiplex PCR; TCRdb's copy keeps in-frame clones and lacks some. The sample contains under 200,000 clones, around 68% of which appear only once. Sequencing was done on a sample of PBMCs. Receptors were obtained from a man between 45 and 60 years old in good health and CMV-seronegative.

This chain connects TRBV5-1 to TRBJ2-2, with 8 bases fitting TRBD1. Germline CDR1 SGHRS, CDR2 YFSETQ. The ends lost 2 bases at V and 5 bases at J; junction bases unmatched: 2. The CDR3 runs to 14 residues. The CDR3 sequence is CASSFYRGTGELFF. The CDR3 DNA follows: TGCGCCAGCAGCTTCTACAGGGGGACCGGGGAGCTGTTTTTT.

This chain links TRBV7-2 with TRBJ1-2, with TRBD1 matching 10 bases. CDR3 size: 15 residues. CDR1 and CDR2 (germline): SGHTA, FQGNSA. V shed 5 bases, J shed 3 bases, and the junction held 6 bases outside the gene matches. In DNA form, the CDR3 reads TGTGCCAGCAGCGTGGGACAGGGGAGCTACTATGGCTACACCTTC. Its protein is CASSVGQGSYYGYTF.

This clone showed up just a few times. This sequence joins TRBV28 and TRBJ1-2; 12 bases fit TRBD1. The length of the CDR3 is 15 residues. CDR1 and CDR2 (germline): MDHEN, SYDVKM. V lost 3 bases to trimming and J lost 8 bases; unmatched junction nucleotides: 7. In DNA, the CDR3 is TGTGCCAGCAGTTTGGGGGGACAGGGGGCGAGGGGCTACACCTTC. Protein product: CASSLGGQGARGYTF.